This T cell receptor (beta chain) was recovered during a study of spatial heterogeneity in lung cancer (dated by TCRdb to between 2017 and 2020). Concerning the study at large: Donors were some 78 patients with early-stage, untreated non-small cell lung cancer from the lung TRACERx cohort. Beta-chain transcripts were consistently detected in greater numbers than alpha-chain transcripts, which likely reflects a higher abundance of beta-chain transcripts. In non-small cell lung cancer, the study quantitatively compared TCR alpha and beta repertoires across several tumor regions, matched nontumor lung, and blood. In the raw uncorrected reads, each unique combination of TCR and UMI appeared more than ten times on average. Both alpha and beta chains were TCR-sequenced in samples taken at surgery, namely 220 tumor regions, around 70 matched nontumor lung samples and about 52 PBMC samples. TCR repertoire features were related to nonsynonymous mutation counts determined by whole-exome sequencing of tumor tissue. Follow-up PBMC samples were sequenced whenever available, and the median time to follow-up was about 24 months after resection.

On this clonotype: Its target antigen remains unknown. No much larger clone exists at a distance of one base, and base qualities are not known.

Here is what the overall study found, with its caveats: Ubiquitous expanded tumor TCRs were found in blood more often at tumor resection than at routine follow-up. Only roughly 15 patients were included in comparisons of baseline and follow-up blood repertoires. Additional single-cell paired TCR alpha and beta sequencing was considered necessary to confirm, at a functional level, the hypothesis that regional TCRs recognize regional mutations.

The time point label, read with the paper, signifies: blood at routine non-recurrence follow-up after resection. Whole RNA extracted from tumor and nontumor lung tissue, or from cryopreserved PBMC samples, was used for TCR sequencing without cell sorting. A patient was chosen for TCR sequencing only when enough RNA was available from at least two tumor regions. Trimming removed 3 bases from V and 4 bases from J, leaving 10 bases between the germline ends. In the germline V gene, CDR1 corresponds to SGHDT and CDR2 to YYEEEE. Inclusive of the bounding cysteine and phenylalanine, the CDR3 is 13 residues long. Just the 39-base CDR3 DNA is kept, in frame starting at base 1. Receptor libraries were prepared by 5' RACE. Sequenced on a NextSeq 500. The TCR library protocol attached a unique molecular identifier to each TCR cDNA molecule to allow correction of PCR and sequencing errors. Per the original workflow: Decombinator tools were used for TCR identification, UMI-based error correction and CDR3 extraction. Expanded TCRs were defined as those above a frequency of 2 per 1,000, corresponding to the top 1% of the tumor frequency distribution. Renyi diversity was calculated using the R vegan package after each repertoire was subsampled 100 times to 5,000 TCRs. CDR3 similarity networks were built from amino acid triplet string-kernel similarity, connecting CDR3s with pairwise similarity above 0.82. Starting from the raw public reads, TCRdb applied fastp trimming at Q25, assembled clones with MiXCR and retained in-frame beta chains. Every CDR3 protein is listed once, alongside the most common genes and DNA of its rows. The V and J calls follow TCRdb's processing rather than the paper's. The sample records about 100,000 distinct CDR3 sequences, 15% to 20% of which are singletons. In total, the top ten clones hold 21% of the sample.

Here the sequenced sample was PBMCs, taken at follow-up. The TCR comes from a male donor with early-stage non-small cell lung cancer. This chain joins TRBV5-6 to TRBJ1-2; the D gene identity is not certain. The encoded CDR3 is CASSSVHLYGYTF. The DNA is TGTGCCAGCAGCTCGGTCCACCTCTATGGCTACACCTTC.